These 18 T cell receptor beta chains were sequenced from one sample in a study of identical twins. TCRdb re-called the 5' RACE reads through MiXCR, storing one row per CDR3 protein. Among 350,000 to 600,000 distinct CDR3 sequences listed, 14% were seen once. These same records also appear under a second study, on yellow fever vaccine responses in identical twins.

Sequenced input: CD4+ T cells sorted from blood. These receptor sequences come from a woman in her late teens or twenties in good health.

The rearrangement links TRBV20-1 to TRBJ2-4, with 16 nucleotides matching TRBD2. The CDR3 loop spans 15 amino acids. Germline CDR1 reads DFQATT; CDR2 reads SNEGSKA (reference sequence). The CDR3 spells CAATRGLAGGNIQYF. The CDR3 nucleotides are TGCGCGGCCACCCGGGGACTAGCGGGAGGGAACATTCAGTACTTC.

This clonotype was observed a few times. V and J are TRBV6-5 and TRBJ2-7; the D call may be TRBD1 or TRBD2 (6 bases each). The CDR3 extends over 16 amino acids. CDR1 is MNHEY, CDR2 SVGAGI, per germline. V dropped 0 bases and J dropped 2 bases, with 14 bases sitting between them. The CDR3, as DNA: TGTGCCAGCAGTTACTCCGGAGGGGGACCGGCCTACGAGCAGTACTTC. It translates to CASSYSGGGPAYEQYF.

This clonotype was seen a few times. The chain recombines TRBV12-3 or TRBV12-4 with TRBJ2-1; no clear D. Deletions cut 5 bases from V and 9 bases from J, with 14 bases between. This CDR3 comprises 13 residues. This CDR3 is CASSTVSLGEQFF. CDR3 DNA: TGTGCCAGCAGTACCGTTTCATTGGGTGAGCAGTTCTTC.

The chain combines TRBV9 with TRBJ2-1; D ambiguous. CDR1 SGDLS and CDR2 YYNGEE come from the germline V gene. The length of the CDR3 is 13 residues. V was shortened by 0 bases and J by 8 bases, with 9 bases between the two germline ends. In DNA, the CDR3 is TGTGCCAGCAGCGTAGGGAAGGGCGATGAGCAGTTCTTC. This translates into CASSVGKGDEQFF.

This sequence joins TRBV4-2 and TRBJ2-3; unclear D gene. The germline CDR1 and CDR2 sequences are LGHNA and YNFKEQ. The CDR3 is 13 residues long. Trimming removed 0 bases at V and 6 bases at J, with 7 bases between. CDR3 region: CASSQETRDTQYF. The CDR3, as DNA: TGTGCCAGCAGCCAAGAGACACGGGATACGCAGTATTTT.

This clonotype has only a few counts. The chain joins TRBV6-2 or TRBV6-3 to TRBJ2-7, with 7 bases lining up with TRBD1. The junction had 16 bases not matched to a gene; V was cut back by 8 bases and J by 3 bases. The CDR3 is 16 amino acids. From germline, CDR1 is MNHEY and CDR2 SVGEGT. The DNA for the CDR3 is TGTGCCAGCCGAAATAACATAGGACAGGCCCTCTACGAGCAGTACTTC. Amino acids: CASRNNIGQALYEQYF.

This clonotype occurred many times. The chain employs TRBV6-5 and TRBJ2-7, with 8 bases identical to TRBD2. CDR1 MNHEY and CDR2 SVGAGI come from the germline V gene. The CDR3 is 16 amino acids. J lost 3 bases, V lost 2 bases, and 9 bases had no gene match. The CDR3 nucleotides are TGTGCCAGCAGTTACGGACTAGCCGGGTTAGGCTACGAGCAGTACTTC. This encodes CASSYGLAGLGYEQYF.

This clonotype turned up a few times. This sequence joins TRBV28 and TRBJ2-5; 7 bases fit TRBD2. The germline CDR1 and CDR2 sequences are MDHEN and SYDVKM. This CDR3 contains 14 residues. V was pared by 4 bases and J by 2 bases, with 4 bases of the junction left unmatched. DNA of the CDR3: TGTGCCAGCAGTTCTCCGGGACTACAAGAGACCCAGTACTTC. This translates into CASSSPGLQETQYF.

This clonotype has at least ten counts. The chain uses TRBV5-6 and TRBJ2-1; no clear D gene. The CDR3 consists of 13 residues. Germline values: CDR1 SGHDT, CDR2 YYEEEE. V was clipped by 4 bases and J by 8 bases, with 13 bases between them. The CDR3 sequence: CASSLPGDDEQFF. The DNA for the CDR3 is TGTGCCAGCAGCCTCCCGGGTGACGATGAGCAGTTCTTC.

This clonotype was recorded a few times. The rearrangement joins TRBV29-1 to TRBJ2-1, with 8 bases aligning to TRBD2. Per the germline V gene, CDR1 is SQVTM and CDR2 is ANQGSEA. The CDR3 extends over 14 amino acids. The V segment lost 6 bases and the J segment 6 bases; nucleotides outside the gene matches: 10. The chain's CDR3 is CSVDTGTSSNEQFF. The CDR3 DNA is TGCAGCGTAGACACCGGGACTAGTAGCAATGAGCAGTTCTTC.

The chain couples TRBV29-1 to TRBJ2-3, with TRBD2 matching over 8 bases. Germline loops: CDR1 SQVTM, CDR2 ANQGSEA. The CDR3 length is 12 residues. Trimming at V came to 3 bases and at J to 6 bases, leaving 2 bases not matched to a gene. The CDR3 nucleotides read TGCAGCGTTGAGGCTAGCGGGGATACGCAGTATTTT. The encoded protein is CSVEASGDTQYF.

Only a few counts were recorded for this clonotype. This chain uses TRBV14 with TRBJ2-5; D gene ambiguous. Germline V gene data show CDR1 as SGHDN and CDR2 as FVKESK. Trimming pared 4 bases from V and 2 bases from J, leaving 14 bases between. This CDR3 comprises 15 residues. CDR3 coding DNA: TGTGCCAGCAGCCCTCAGAGAATACAACAAGAGACCCAGTACTTC. It yields the protein CASSPQRIQQETQYF.

This clonotype showed up just a few times. CDR3 protein: CASSVSEAGELFF. In DNA, the CDR3 is TGTGCCAGCAGTGTCAGCGAGGCCGGGGAGCTGTTTTTT. The rearrangement joins TRBV6-1 to TRBJ2-2; D call uncertain. Looked up from germline, CDR1 is MNHNS and CDR2 is SASEGT. The CDR3 runs to 13 residues. V lost 4 bases to trimming and J lost 6 bases, with 9 bases between them.

This chain connects TRBV15 to TRBJ2-5; D unresolved. The CDR3 is made up of 15 amino acids. The ends were cut back, 0 bases at V and 2 bases at J, with 10 bases in the middle. The germline V gene encodes CDR1 LNHNV and CDR2 YYDKDF (reference sequence). The DNA of the CDR3 is TGTGCCACCAGCAGAGATACGACGGTGCAAGAGACCCAGTACTTC. Amino acids: CATSRDTTVQETQYF.

The genes are TRBV7-9 and TRBJ2-7; D uncertain. There are 13 residues in the CDR3. CDR1 SEHNR and CDR2 FQNEAQ come from the germline V gene (reference sequence). Trimming shortened V by 3 bases and J by 3 bases, and 9 bases separated the two germline ends. The CDR3 reads CASSLIPHYEQYF. In DNA, the CDR3 is TGTGCCAGCAGCTTGATCCCGCACTACGAGCAGTACTTC.

This sequence joins TRBV6-6 and TRBJ2-5; D not certain. This CDR3 has 13 amino acids. Germline-derived CDR1 and CDR2 are MNHNY and SVGAGI (reference sequence). V was pared by 7 bases and J by 3 bases, with 12 bases between. CDR3 residues: CASTPFGEETQYF. The CDR3 DNA sequence: TGTGCCAGCACCCCTTTTGGAGAAGAGACCCAGTACTTC.

This clonotype has a handful of counts. This chain uses TRBV20-1 with TRBJ2-3, with unresolved D. V lost 3 bases and J 7 bases, leaving 17 bases between the germline ends. Germline CDR1 DFQATT, CDR2 SNEGSKA (reference sequence). This CDR3 region has 14 residues. This CDR3 reads CSASFSQSSNTQYF. DNA of the CDR3: TGCAGTGCTAGTTTTTCACAGAGTTCAAATACGCAGTATTTT.

V and J are TRBV5-6 and TRBJ1-2, with 7 bases fitting TRBD1. The length of the CDR3 is 14 residues. CDR1 SGHDT and CDR2 YYEEEE come from the germline V gene. Trimming removed 3 bases from V and 7 bases from J; junction bases left unmatched: 9. The CDR3 reads CASSSQTGLSGYTF. CDR3 bases: TGTGCCAGCAGCTCGCAGACAGGGCTGAGTGGCTACACCTTC.